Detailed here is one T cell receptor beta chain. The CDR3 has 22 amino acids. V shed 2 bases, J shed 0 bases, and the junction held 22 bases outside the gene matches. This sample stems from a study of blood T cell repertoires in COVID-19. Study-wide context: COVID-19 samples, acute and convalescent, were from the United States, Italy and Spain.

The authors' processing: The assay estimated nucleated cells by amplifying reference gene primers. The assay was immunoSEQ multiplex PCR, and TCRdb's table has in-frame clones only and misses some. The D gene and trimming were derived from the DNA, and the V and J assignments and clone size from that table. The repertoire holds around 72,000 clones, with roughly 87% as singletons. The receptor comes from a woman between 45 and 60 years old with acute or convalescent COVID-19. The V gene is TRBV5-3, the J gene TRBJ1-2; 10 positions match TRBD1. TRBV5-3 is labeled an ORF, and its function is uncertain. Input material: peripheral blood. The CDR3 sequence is CARSFPTGTGVSPNSANYGYTF. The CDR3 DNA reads TGTGCCAGAAGCTTTCCTACCGGGACAGGGGTGAGTCCGAACTCAGCTAACTATGGCTACACCTTC.